This T cell receptor beta chain stems from a study of STAT5B mutations in CD4+ large granular lymphocyte leukemia. About the study: Among healthy controls, a particular HLA allele went with more CDR3 'QG' motifs. Study-level points and caveats: 8/27 top patient clones versus 2/35 control clones were TRBV06-family. Main leukemic clonotypes were patient-specific, but about 26% appeared at low frequency elsewhere.

Remarks on this clone: Its target is not known.

This was a survey-level run. Data came from immunoSEQ multiplex PCR; TCRdb stores just in-frame clones and leaves some out. The table includes about 46,000 clones, approximately 84% detected once. Per germline, CDR1 SGHTA and CDR2 FQGNSA. Trimming at V came to 4 bases and at J to 6 bases, leaving 5 bases not matched to a gene. The CDR3 consists of 15 residues. Sequencing was performed on CD4+ T cells from blood buffy coats. The chain is built from TRBV7-2 and TRBJ2-3; 12 bases are shared with TRBD2. The TCR sequence derives from a human donor in good health. This CDR3 is CASSSRLAGADTQYF. CDR3 DNA: TGTGCCAGCAGCTCCCGACTAGCGGGAGCGGATACGCAGTATTTT.